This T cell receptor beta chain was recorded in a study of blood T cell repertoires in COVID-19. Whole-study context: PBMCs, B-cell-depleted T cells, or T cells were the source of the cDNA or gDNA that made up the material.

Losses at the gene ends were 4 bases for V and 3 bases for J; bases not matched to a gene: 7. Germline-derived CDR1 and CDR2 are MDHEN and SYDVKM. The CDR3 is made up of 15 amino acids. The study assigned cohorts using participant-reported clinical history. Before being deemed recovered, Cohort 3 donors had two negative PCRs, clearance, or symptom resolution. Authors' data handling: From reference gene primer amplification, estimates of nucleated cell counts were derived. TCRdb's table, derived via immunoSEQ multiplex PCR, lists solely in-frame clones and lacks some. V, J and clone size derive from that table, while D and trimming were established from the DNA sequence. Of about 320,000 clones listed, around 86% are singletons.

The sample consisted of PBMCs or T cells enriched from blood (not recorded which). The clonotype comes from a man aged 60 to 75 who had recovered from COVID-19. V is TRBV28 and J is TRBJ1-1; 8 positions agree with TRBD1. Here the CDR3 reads CASSSGQGRYTEAFF. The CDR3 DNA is TGTGCCAGCAGTTCAGGACAGGGACGATACACTGAAGCTTTCTTT. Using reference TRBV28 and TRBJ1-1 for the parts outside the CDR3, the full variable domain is DVKVTQSSRYLVKRTGEKVFLECVQDMDHENMFWYRQDPGLGLRLIYFSYDVKMKEKGDIPEGYSVSREKKERFSLILESASTNQTSMYLCASSSGQGRYTEAFFGQGTRLTVV.